These 24 T cell receptor beta chains were all obtained from the same sample, sequenced in a study of blood T cell repertoires in COVID-19. The repertoire was sequenced with immunoSEQ multiplex PCR; TCRdb's copy has only in-frame clones and lacks some. The sample comprises about 440,000 clones, roughly nine tenths of which are singletons, and under 2% rests with the top ten. Sequencing was carried out using PBMCs or T cells enriched from blood (not recorded which). These receptors came from a woman in her late teens or twenties with acute COVID-19.

The V call is TRBV2, the J call TRBJ1-2; D is undetermined. CDR1 and CDR2 from the germline V gene are SNHLY and FYNNEI. This CDR3 spans 13 amino acids. V was cut by 5 bases and J by 4 bases, with 11 bases left in between. The CDR3 protein is CASSINEGYGYTF. In DNA, the CDR3 is TGTGCCAGCAGTATCAATGAGGGCTATGGCTACACCTTC.

The chain couples TRBV29-1 to TRBJ2-5; a weak D match, TRBD1 (5 bases). The V and J ends lost 7 bases and 3 bases respectively, with 12 bases between them. Germline lookup yields CDR1 SQVTM and CDR2 ANQGSEA. The CDR3 has 12 residues. In DNA form, the CDR3 reads TGCAGCGCCGACAGCTACGAAGAGACCCAGTACTTC. Its translation: CSADSYEETQYF.

The genes are TRBV27 and TRBJ1-5, with 7 bases fitting TRBD1. Germline lookup yields CDR1 MNHEY and CDR2 SMNVEV (reference sequence). With V trimmed by 3 bases and J by 2 bases, 7 bases remained unmatched. The CDR3 length is 16 residues. The chain's CDR3 is CASSFLDRLGNQPQHF. CDR3 sequence (DNA): TGTGCCAGCAGTTTCTTGGACAGGTTGGGCAATCAGCCCCAGCATTTT.

The genes are TRBV6-6 and TRBJ2-3; D gene uncertain. This CDR3 contains 13 residues. The germline V gene has CDR1 MNHNY and CDR2 SVGAGI (reference sequence). V gave up 4 bases and J gave up 2 bases, with 7 bases separating them. The CDR3 reads CASSSRATDTQYF. The CDR3 nucleotides read TGTGCCAGCAGTTCCCGCGCCACAGATACGCAGTATTTT.

The J gene is TRBJ2-5, the V gene TRBV11-2; D is uncertain. Germline V CDR1 and CDR2: SGHAT, FQNNGV. CDR3 length equals 12 residues. V was trimmed by 4 bases and J by 5 bases, leaving 8 bases between them. The CDR3 DNA reads TGTGCCAGCAGCTGGGCCGAGGAGACCCAGTACTTC. It codes for CASSWAEETQYF. Complete variable domain (other parts from reference TRBV11-2 and TRBJ2-5): EAGVAQSPRYKIIEKRQSVAFWCNPISGHATLYWYQQILGQGPKLLIQFQNNGVVDDSQLPKDRFSAERLKGVDSTLKIQPAKLEDSAVYLCASSWAEETQYFGPGTRLLVL.

The chain is built from TRBV10-1 and TRBJ2-3; 9 bases agree with TRBD1. Germline V gene data show CDR1 as WNHNN and CDR2 as SYGVQD (reference sequence). The CDR3 totals 15 residues. Trimming removed 5 bases from V and 2 bases from J; junction bases left unmatched: 5. CDR3 region: CASSRTGDITDTQYF. CDR3 DNA sequence: TGCGCCAGCAGTCGGACAGGGGACATCACAGATACGCAGTATTTT.

This chain links TRBV5-1 with TRBJ2-5, with 12 bases fitting TRBD2. CDR1 and CDR2 (germline): SGHRS, YFSETQ. The CDR3 runs 18 residues. V lost 0 bases to trimming and J lost 4 bases; unmatched junction nucleotides: 10. DNA of the CDR3: TGCGCCAGCAGCTTGGCGACTAGCGGGAGAACTATTGGAGAGACCCAGTACTTC. It translates to CASSLATSGRTIGETQYF.

J is TRBJ2-3 and V is TRBV3-1 (or the pseudogene TRBV3-2); D is unclear. The germline V gene has CDR1 LGHDT and CDR2 YNNKEL (reference sequence). This CDR3 spans 16 amino acids. V lost 1 base to trimming and J lost 3 bases, with 14 bases between them. The CDR3 DNA sequence: TGTGCCAGCAGCCAAGTGAGCGCACTAATGACAGATACGCAGTATTTT. Residues: CASSQVSALMTDTQYF.

This clone was recorded only once. The V call is TRBV5-8, the J call TRBJ1-3, with D unclear. V lost 1 base, J lost 0 bases, and 5 bases lay in between. Germline CDR1 and CDR2: SGHTS and YDEGEE. The CDR3 extends over 14 amino acids. This CDR3 reads CASSLPGSGNTIYF. DNA of the CDR3: TGTGCCAGCAGCTTGCCAGGCTCTGGAAACACCATATATTTT.

CDR3 region: CASSHGDRGRRAFF. The CDR3 DNA sequence: TGTGCCAGCAGCCACGGCGACAGGGGAAGAAGAGCTTTCTTT. This sequence joins TRBV3-1 (or the pseudogene TRBV3-2) and TRBJ1-1, with 8 bases that match TRBD1. The CDR3 is made up of 14 amino acids. The junction had 10 bases not matched to a gene; V was cut back by 3 bases and J by 10 bases. Per the germline V gene, CDR1 is LGHDT and CDR2 is YNNKEL (reference sequence).

The genes are TRBV6-2 or TRBV6-3 and TRBJ2-7, with 10 bases matching TRBD1. J lost 2 bases, V lost 0 bases, and 7 bases had no gene match. From germline, CDR1 is MNHEY and CDR2 SVGEGT. This CDR3 region has 17 residues. DNA for the CDR3: TGTGCCAGCAGTTACTCGGAGGGACAGGGGAAGACCTACGAGCAGTACTTC. Translated: CASSYSEGQGKTYEQYF.

The rearrangement uses TRBV7-2 and TRBJ2-1; possible D gene TRBD1, 6 bases. Germline loops: CDR1 SGHTA, CDR2 FQGNSA. The length of the CDR3 is 15 residues. Trimming took off 5 bases at V and 6 bases at J, with 17 bases between the two ends. CDR3 bases: TGTGCCAGCAGCGCCCGACAGGCGGTACGCAATGAGCAGTTCTTC. Its translation is CASSARQAVRNEQFF.

This chain uses TRBV20-1 with TRBJ1-5, with no clear D. V gave up 3 bases and J gave up 6 bases, with 15 bases separating them. In germline, CDR1 is DFQATT, CDR2 SNEGSKA (reference sequence). This CDR3 comprises 14 residues. The CDR3 DNA follows: TGCAGTGCTAGTGTAGGGAGGAGGGCTCAGCCCCAGCATTTT. Amino acids: CSASVGRRAQPQHF.

The J gene is TRBJ2-7, the V gene TRBV11-2, with 9 bases that match TRBD1. This CDR3 spans 14 amino acids. In germline, CDR1 is SGHAT, CDR2 FQNNGV. V lost 2 bases and J lost 2; bases outside the gene matches: 1. CDR3 residues: CASSLRQGAYEQYF. The CDR3 nucleotides are TGTGCCAGCAGCTTACGACAGGGGGCCTACGAGCAGTACTTC.

This clone was seen only once. The rearrangement uses TRBV2 and TRBJ2-1; 7 bases map to TRBD2. The CDR3 extends over 13 amino acids. Looked up from germline, CDR1 is SNHLY and CDR2 is FYNNEI. The V gene end was trimmed by 9 bases and the J gene end by 5 bases; junction bases not matched to a gene: 7. CDR3 sequence: CASYGTTDNEQFF. CDR3 nucleotides: TGTGCCAGTTACGGGACTACGGACAATGAGCAGTTCTTC.

Notes on this clone: One end of the junction varies from germline; a read error may be responsible. The rearrangement links TRBV5-1 to TRBJ1-5; a possible D gene is TRBD1 (6 bases). Per germline, CDR1 SGHRS and CDR2 YFSETQ. The CDR3 consists of 15 residues. As DNA, the CDR3 is TGCGCCAGCAGCTTGGGGCAGGGGAGCACTCAGCCCCAGCATTTT. Translating it yields CASSLGQGSTQPQHF.

In its sample, this clone was seen a few times. The rearrangement uses TRBV7-8 and TRBJ2-1, with no clear D. Trimming took off 5 bases at V and 0 bases at J, with 5 bases between the two ends. In germline, CDR1 is SGHVS, CDR2 FQNEAQ. CDR3 length: 13 amino acids. The CDR3 is CASSPSSYNEQFF. For the CDR3, the DNA is TGTGCCAGCAGCCCCAGCTCCTACAATGAGCAGTTCTTC.

J is TRBJ1-2 and V is TRBV5-6; TRBD1 matches 7 bases. Trimming removed 1 base from V and 4 bases from J; junction bases left unmatched: 7. CDR1 is SGHDT and CDR2 is YYEEEE in the germline V gene. The CDR3 loop spans 15 amino acids. CDR3 sequence: CASSLITAGGYGYTF. The DNA for the CDR3 is TGTGCCAGCAGCTTGATAACGGCAGGGGGCTATGGCTACACCTTC.

The chain uses TRBV7-9 and TRBJ2-1; 7 bases map to TRBD2. Germline V gene data show CDR1 as SEHNR and CDR2 as FQNEAQ (reference sequence). The CDR3 has 13 amino acids. Trimming removed 6 bases from V and 5 bases from J; junction bases left unmatched: 4. DNA for the CDR3: TGTGCCAGCAGAGCGGGGATTGACAATGAGCAGTTCTTC. It specifies CASRAGIDNEQFF.

The chain employs TRBV7-2 and TRBJ1-5, with TRBD1 matching 7 bases. This CDR3 has 14 residues. The V and J ends lost 4 bases and 2 bases, in that order; junction bases with no gene match: 2. Germline V CDR1 and CDR2: SGHTA, FQGNSA. The CDR3 here is CASSSDRGNQPQHF. The DNA for the CDR3 is TGTGCCAGCAGCTCCGACAGGGGCAATCAGCCCCAGCATTTT.

The CDR3 DNA reads TGTGCCAGCAGCGCCGACGGGACAGGGTTTGACACTGAAGCTTTCTTT. Its protein product is CASSADGTGFDTEAFF. The chain is built from TRBV5-4 and TRBJ1-1; 9 bases are a match to TRBD1. Trimming cost V 4 bases and J 3 bases; bases outside gene matches: 10. The length of the CDR3 is 16 residues. Per germline, CDR1 SGHNT and CDR2 YYREEE (reference sequence).

CDR3 coding DNA: TGTGCCAGCAGTGAGAGACAGGGGCGGAACACTGAAGCTTTCTTT. It encodes CASSERQGRNTEAFF. V and J are TRBV27 and TRBJ1-1, with 8 bases fitting TRBD1. This CDR3 has 15 amino acids. The V segment lost 5 bases and the J segment 1 base; nucleotides outside the gene matches: 6. From germline, CDR1 is MNHEY and CDR2 SMNVEV (reference sequence).

The chain uses TRBV27 and TRBJ1-3, with D maybe TRBD1 (5 bases). CDR1 MNHEY and CDR2 SMNVEV come from the germline V gene (reference sequence). The CDR3 is made up of 14 amino acids. V lost 6 bases, J lost 0 bases, and 9 bases lay in between. The CDR3 loop is CASRQAYSGNTIYF. DNA of the CDR3: TGTGCCAGCAGACAGGCATACTCTGGAAACACCATATATTTT.

J is TRBJ1-1 and V is TRBV7-9; D is unresolved. Germline CDR1 and CDR2: SEHNR and FQNEAQ (reference sequence). Trimming removed 3 bases at V and 2 bases at J, with 13 bases between. The CDR3 consists of 15 residues. CDR3 loop: CASSLGGPVNTEAFF. CDR3 bases: TGTGCCAGCAGCTTGGGAGGGCCCGTTAACACTGAAGCTTTCTTT.